This passage covers 21 T cell receptor beta chains from one sample sequenced in a study of T cell responses to AZD1222 COVID-19 vaccine. The protocol was immunoSEQ multiplex PCR, while the TCRdb copy is restricted to in-frame clones and leaves out a portion. The sample yields about 130,000 clones, 89% seen once. Sequences were derived from peripheral blood, sampled 28 days after the second AZD1222 dose. All receptors come from an adult who received the AZD1222 COVID-19 vaccine.

This rearrangement joins TRBV5-1 to TRBJ2-2; TRBD1 aligns across 7 bases. The V and J ends lost 0 bases and 5 bases, in that order; junction bases with no gene match: 1. This CDR3 has 14 amino acids. Per the germline V gene, CDR1 is SGHRS and CDR2 is YFSETQ. Written as DNA, the CDR3 is TGCGCCAGCAGCTTGGGGGGACAGACCGGGGAGCTGTTTTTT. Translation gives CASSLGGQTGELFF.

CDR3 in DNA: TGTGCCAGCAGCTTAGTTCAGCGCGTTGAAGCTTTCTTT. As protein: CASSLVQRVEAFF. The chain uses TRBV11-2 and TRBJ1-1; D gene uncertain. Per the germline V gene, CDR1 is SGHAT and CDR2 is FQNNGV. The CDR3 extends over 13 amino acids. Trimming left V 1 base short and J 7 bases short, with 10 bases between.

The gene calls are TRBV7-6 and TRBJ2-7; tentative D call: TRBD1 (6 bases). CDR1 is SGHVS, CDR2 FNYEAQ, per germline. The CDR3 runs to 13 residues. V lost 4 bases and J lost 3, with 10 bases in between. This CDR3 is CASSSGQSYEQYF. The CDR3 DNA reads as TGTGCCAGCAGCTCTGGACAGAGCTACGAGCAGTACTTC.

V usage is TRBV19 and J usage is TRBJ1-4; no clear D. Trimming stripped 3 bases from V and 4 bases from J, with 12 bases between. The CDR3 spans 15 residues. CDR1 is LNHDA and CDR2 is SQIVND in the germline V gene (reference sequence). The CDR3 here is CASSIAGEGNEKLFF. CDR3 in DNA: TGTGCCAGTAGTATTGCAGGCGAGGGTAATGAAAAACTGTTTTTT.

The chain employs TRBV19 and TRBJ1-5; weak D call: TRBD1 (5 bases). V shed 5 bases and J shed 5 bases, with 16 bases lying between them. Germline V gene lookup returns CDR1 LNHDA and CDR2 SQIVND (reference sequence). CDR3 size: 15 residues. The CDR3 sequence: CASSLLSGADQPQHF. CDR3 in DNA: TGTGCCAGTAGTCTATTAAGTGGGGCGGATCAGCCCCAGCATTTT.

The rearrangement links TRBV7-3 to TRBJ1-1, with D hard to call. V lost 2 bases to trimming and J lost 5 bases, with 9 bases between them. Germline values: CDR1 SGHTA, CDR2 FQGTGA. The CDR3 sequence is 13 residues long. CDR3 DNA sequence: TGTGCCAGCAGCTTAGGGGTGGGGACTGAAGCTTTCTTT. As protein: CASSLGVGTEAFF.

This clone has just one count. CDR3 sequence reads: CASSLVWQYLYTEAFF. The CDR3 DNA reads as TGTGCCAGCAGCTTGGTGTGGCAGTATCTTTACACTGAAGCTTTCTTT. The V call is TRBV5-5, the J call TRBJ1-1; D not certain. CDR1 is SGHKS, CDR2 YYEKEE, per germline (reference sequence). The CDR3 has 16 amino acids. Trimming cost V 0 bases and J 3 bases, with 15 bases left between them.

This clone was seen a single time. The chain is built from TRBV7-2 and TRBJ2-1, with 10 bases aligning to TRBD2. The germline V gene encodes CDR1 SGHTA and CDR2 FQGNSA. V was clipped by 3 bases and J by 7 bases; unmatched bases: 6. The CDR3 runs to 15 residues. The CDR3 is CASSLGPTSGNEQFF. The CDR3 DNA reads TGTGCCAGCAGCTTGGGCCCGACTAGCGGGAATGAGCAGTTCTTC.

This chain uses TRBV9 with TRBJ2-1; 14 bases are shared with TRBD2. With V trimmed by 1 base and J by 8 bases, 8 bases remained unmatched. CDR1 is SGDLS, CDR2 YYNGEE, per germline. The CDR3 is 17 amino acids. The CDR3 bases are TGTGCCAGCAGCGTAAGGGGGACTAGCGGGGGACGCGATGAGCAGTTCTTC. This translates into CASSVRGTSGGRDEQFF.

The genes are TRBV19 and TRBJ2-7, with D maybe TRBD1 (5 bases). This CDR3 spans 14 amino acids. The ends were cut back, 2 bases at V and 5 bases at J, with 13 bases in the middle. In germline, CDR1 is LNHDA, CDR2 SQIVND (reference sequence). The CDR3 spells CASSIKGVDHEQYF. CDR3 DNA sequence: TGTGCCAGTAGTATAAAAGGGGTTGACCACGAGCAGTACTTC.

J is TRBJ2-1 and V is TRBV18, with TRBD1 matching over 7 bases. Per germline, CDR1 KGHSH and CDR2 LQKENI. The length of the CDR3 is 14 residues. J lost 5 bases, V lost 4 bases, and 5 bases had no gene match. This CDR3 is CASSQGATDNEQFF. The CDR3 DNA follows: TGTGCCAGCTCACAGGGGGCCACAGACAATGAGCAGTTCTTC.

The gene calls are TRBV7-8 and TRBJ2-3; unclear D gene. The CDR3 consists of 13 residues. Germline V CDR1 and CDR2: SGHVS, FQNEAQ. The germline V and J ends were trimmed by 6 bases and 3 bases, with 10 bases remaining between them. The CDR3 sequence: CASRNVGTDTQYF. In DNA, the CDR3 is TGTGCCAGCAGGAATGTAGGTACAGATACGCAGTATTTT.

V gene TRBV6-2 or TRBV6-3 combines with J gene TRBJ1-2; no firm D call. The CDR3 runs to 14 residues. Trimming stripped 6 bases from V and 8 bases from J, with 19 bases between. CDR1 is MNHEY and CDR2 is SVGEGT in the germline V gene. DNA of the CDR3: TGTGCCAGCAGCCCCACCGGGAGATCATCGGGCTACACCTTC. Encoded protein: CASSPTGRSSGYTF.

This chain joins TRBV5-1 and TRBJ2-5; perhaps TRBD2 as D (6 bases). V was shortened by 1 base and J by 8 bases, with 18 bases between the two germline ends. CDR3 length: 15 residues. CDR1 and CDR2 from the germline V gene are SGHRS and YFSETQ. The chain's CDR3 is CASSLRASVPQTQYF. The CDR3 coding sequence is TGCGCCAGCAGCTTGAGGGCTAGCGTACCCCAAACCCAGTACTTC. The full variable domain, with the rest looked up from reference TRBV5-1 and TRBJ2-5, is KAGVTQTPRYLIKTRGQQVTLSCSPISGHRSVSWYQQTPGQGLQFLFEYFSETQRNKGNFPGRFSGRQFSNSRSEMNVSTLELGDSALYLCASSLRASVPQTQYFGPGTRLLVL.

The gene calls are TRBV18 and TRBJ1-5, with D possibly matching TRBD1 (5 bases). The CDR3 contains 18 residues. The germline V gene has CDR1 KGHSH and CDR2 LQKENI. V lost 1 base to trimming and J lost 5 bases, with 21 bases between them. The DNA for the CDR3 is TGTGCCAGCTCACCACGAGGTCCCGACTCGGGGCCCCATCAGCCCCAGCATTTT. Protein: CASSPRGPDSGPHQPQHF.

This clone is a singleton in its sample. The V gene is TRBV7-9, the J gene TRBJ2-7; TRBD1 is a possible D gene (6 bases). The CDR3 consists of 15 residues. Germline V gene sequence: CDR1 SEHNR, CDR2 FQNEAQ (reference sequence). V was clipped by 4 bases and J by 2 bases, with 15 bases between them. The CDR3 loop is CASSSRGFPPYEQYF. The CDR3 nucleotides are TGTGCCAGCAGCTCCAGGGGTTTTCCGCCCTACGAGCAGTACTTC.

Only one count was recorded for this clone. V is TRBV7-6 and J is TRBJ1-5, with D perhaps TRBD1 (5 bases). The length of the CDR3 is 19 residues. CDR1 SGHVS and CDR2 FNYEAQ come from the germline V gene. V was pared by 1 base and J by 2 bases, with 21 bases between. CDR3 amino acids: CASSLGSQSGAGGNQPQHF. As DNA, the CDR3 is TGTGCCAGCAGCTTAGGCTCGCAATCTGGGGCCGGAGGCAATCAGCCCCAGCATTTT.

The chain couples TRBV19 to TRBJ2-1; D is uncertain. CDR3 size: 15 residues. V lost 2 bases to trimming and J lost 0 bases, with 8 bases between them. In germline, CDR1 is LNHDA, CDR2 SQIVND (reference sequence). The CDR3 bases are TGTGCCAGTAGTATAACGGCAGACTCCTACAATGAGCAGTTCTTC. Its protein is CASSITADSYNEQFF.

The chain links TRBV7-7 to TRBJ2-3, with a weak D call TRBD1 (7 bases). The CDR3 has 15 residues. Trimming shortened V by 5 bases and J by 1 base, and 13 bases separated the two germline ends. Germline V gene data show CDR1 as SSHAT and CDR2 as FNYEAQ (reference sequence). CDR3: CASSPQGGRTDTQYF. CDR3 nucleotide sequence: TGTGCCAGCAGCCCCCAGGGGGGACGCACAGATACGCAGTATTTT.

The chain uses TRBV3-1 (or the pseudogene TRBV3-2) and TRBJ2-5, with 14 bases lining up with TRBD2. This CDR3 region has 19 residues. The trim removed 0 bases at V and 0 bases at J, leaving 6 bases unmatched. CDR1 and CDR2 from the germline V gene are LGHDT and YNNKEL (reference sequence). CDR3 in amino acids: CASSQDKRTSGGNQETQYF. As DNA, the CDR3 is TGTGCCAGCAGCCAAGATAAGAGGACTAGCGGGGGGAACCAAGAGACCCAGTACTTC.

The chain is built from TRBV4-1 and TRBJ2-5; tentatively, D is TRBD2 (7 bases). CDR3 length equals 15 residues. The germline CDR1 and CDR2 sequences are MGHRA and YSYEKL. The ends were cut back, 2 bases at V and 4 bases at J, with 14 bases in the middle. CDR3 nucleotide sequence: TGCGCCAGCAGCCAATTAGCAGGGGAGGGAGAGACCCAGTACTTC. Encoded protein: CASSQLAGEGETQYF.